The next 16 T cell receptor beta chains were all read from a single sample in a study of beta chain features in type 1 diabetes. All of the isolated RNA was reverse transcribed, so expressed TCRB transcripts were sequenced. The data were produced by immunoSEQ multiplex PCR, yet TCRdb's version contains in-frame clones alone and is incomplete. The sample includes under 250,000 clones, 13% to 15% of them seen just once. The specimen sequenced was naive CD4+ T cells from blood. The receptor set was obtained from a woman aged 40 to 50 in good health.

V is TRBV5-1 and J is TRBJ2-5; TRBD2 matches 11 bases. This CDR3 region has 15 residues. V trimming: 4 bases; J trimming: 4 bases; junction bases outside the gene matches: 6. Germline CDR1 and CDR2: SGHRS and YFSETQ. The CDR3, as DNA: TGCGCCAGCAGCCCGGGACTAGCGGAAGGAGAGACCCAGTACTTC. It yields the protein CASSPGLAEGETQYF.

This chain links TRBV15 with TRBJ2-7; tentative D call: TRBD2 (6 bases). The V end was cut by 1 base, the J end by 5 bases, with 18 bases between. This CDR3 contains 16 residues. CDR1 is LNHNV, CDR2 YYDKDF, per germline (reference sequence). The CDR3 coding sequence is TGTGCCACCAGCAGAGTTGCGCCCGGGGGTCGGGACGAGCAGTACTTC. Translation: CATSRVAPGGRDEQYF.

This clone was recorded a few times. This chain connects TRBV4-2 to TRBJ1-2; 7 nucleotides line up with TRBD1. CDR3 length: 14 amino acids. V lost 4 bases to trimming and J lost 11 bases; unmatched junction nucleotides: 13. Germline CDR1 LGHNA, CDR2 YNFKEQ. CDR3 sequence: CASSPGQEGSGYTF. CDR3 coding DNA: TGTGCCAGCAGCCCCGGACAGGAAGGGAGCGGGTACACCTTC.

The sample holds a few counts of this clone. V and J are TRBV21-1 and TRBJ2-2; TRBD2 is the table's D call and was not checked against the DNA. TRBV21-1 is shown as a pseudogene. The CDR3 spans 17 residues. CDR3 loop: CASSKAVAGESTGELFF. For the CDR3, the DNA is TGTGCCAGCAGCAAGGCCGTGGCGGGGGAGTCCACCGGGGAGCTGTTTTTT.

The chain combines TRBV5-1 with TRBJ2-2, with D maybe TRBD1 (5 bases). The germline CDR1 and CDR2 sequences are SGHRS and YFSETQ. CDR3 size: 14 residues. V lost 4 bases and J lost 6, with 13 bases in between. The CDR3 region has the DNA TGCGCCAGCAGCCTCCCCTCAGGGTCCGGGGAGCTGTTTTTT. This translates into CASSLPSGSGELFF.

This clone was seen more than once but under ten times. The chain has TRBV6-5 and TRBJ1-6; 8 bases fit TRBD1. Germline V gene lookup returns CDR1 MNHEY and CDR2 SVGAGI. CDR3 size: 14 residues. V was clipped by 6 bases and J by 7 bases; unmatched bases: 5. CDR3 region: CASRKDRENSPLHF. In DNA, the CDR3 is TGTGCCAGCAGGAAGGACAGGGAGAATTCACCCCTCCACTTT.

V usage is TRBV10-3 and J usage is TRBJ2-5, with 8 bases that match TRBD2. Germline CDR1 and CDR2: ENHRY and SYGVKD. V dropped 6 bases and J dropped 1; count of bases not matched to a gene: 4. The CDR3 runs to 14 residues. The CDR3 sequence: CAISERGSQETQYF. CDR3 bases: TGTGCCATCAGCGAGCGGGGGAGCCAAGAGACCCAGTACTTC.

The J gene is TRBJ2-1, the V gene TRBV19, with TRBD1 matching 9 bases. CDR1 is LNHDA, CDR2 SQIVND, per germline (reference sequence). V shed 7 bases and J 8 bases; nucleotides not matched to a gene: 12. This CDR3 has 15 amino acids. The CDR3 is CASTRSQDRGYEQFF. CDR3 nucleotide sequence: TGTGCCAGTACCCGAAGCCAGGACAGGGGATATGAGCAGTTCTTC.

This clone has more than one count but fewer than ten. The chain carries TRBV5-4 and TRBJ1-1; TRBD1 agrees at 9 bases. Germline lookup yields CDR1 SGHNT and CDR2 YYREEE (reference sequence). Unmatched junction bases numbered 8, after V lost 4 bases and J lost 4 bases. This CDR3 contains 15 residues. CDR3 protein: CASSARDRAGTEAFF. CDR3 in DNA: TGTGCCAGCAGCGCCAGGGACAGGGCGGGCACTGAAGCTTTCTTT.

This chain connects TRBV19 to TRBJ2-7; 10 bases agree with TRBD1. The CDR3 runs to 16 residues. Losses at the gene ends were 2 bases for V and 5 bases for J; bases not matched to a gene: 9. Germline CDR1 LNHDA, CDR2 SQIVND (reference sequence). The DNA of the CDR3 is TGTGCCAGTAGTATAATGGTCCGGGGACAGGGGAACGAGCAGTACTTC. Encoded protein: CASSIMVRGQGNEQYF.

The CDR3 coding sequence is TGTGCCAGTAGTAGCGGGAGCTCTGGGGCCAACGTCCTGACTTTC. Amino acids: CASSSGSSGANVLTF. The chain links TRBV19 to TRBJ2-6; 7 nucleotides align to TRBD2. Germline CDR1 LNHDA, CDR2 SQIVND (reference sequence). After removal of 4 bases from V and 0 bases from J, the junction contained 0 bases not matched to a gene. CDR3 length equals 15 residues.

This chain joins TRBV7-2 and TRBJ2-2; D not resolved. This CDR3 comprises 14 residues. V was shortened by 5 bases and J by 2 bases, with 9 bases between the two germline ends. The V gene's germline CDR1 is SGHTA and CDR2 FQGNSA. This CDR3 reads CASSPNINTGELFF. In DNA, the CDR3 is TGTGCCAGCAGCCCCAACATCAACACCGGGGAGCTGTTTTTT. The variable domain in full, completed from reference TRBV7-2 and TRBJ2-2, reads GAGVSQSPSNKVTEKGKDVELRCDPISGHTALYWYRQSLGQGLEFLIYFQGNSAPDKSGLPSDRFSAERTGGSVSTLTIQRTQQEDSAVYLCASSPNINTGELFFGEGSRLTVL.

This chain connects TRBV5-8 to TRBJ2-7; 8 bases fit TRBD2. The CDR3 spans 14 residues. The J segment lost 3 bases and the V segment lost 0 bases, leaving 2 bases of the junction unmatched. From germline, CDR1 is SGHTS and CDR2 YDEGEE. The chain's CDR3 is CASSLVRGGYEQYF. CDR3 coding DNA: TGTGCCAGCAGCTTGGTTCGGGGGGGCTACGAGCAGTACTTC.

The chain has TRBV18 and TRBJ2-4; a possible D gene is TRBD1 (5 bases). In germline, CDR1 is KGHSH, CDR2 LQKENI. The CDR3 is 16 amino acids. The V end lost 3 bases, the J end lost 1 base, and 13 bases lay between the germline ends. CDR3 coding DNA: TGTGCCAGCTCACCGAAAGGGGCTGGGGCCAAAAACATTCAGTACTTC. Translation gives CASSPKGAGAKNIQYF.

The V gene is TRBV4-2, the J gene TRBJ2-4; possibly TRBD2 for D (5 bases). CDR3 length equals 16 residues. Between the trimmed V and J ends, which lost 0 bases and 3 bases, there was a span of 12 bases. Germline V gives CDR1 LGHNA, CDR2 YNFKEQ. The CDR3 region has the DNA TGTGCCAGCAGCCAAGAGTCGGGGATAGACAAAAACATTCAGTACTTC. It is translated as CASSQESGIDKNIQYF.

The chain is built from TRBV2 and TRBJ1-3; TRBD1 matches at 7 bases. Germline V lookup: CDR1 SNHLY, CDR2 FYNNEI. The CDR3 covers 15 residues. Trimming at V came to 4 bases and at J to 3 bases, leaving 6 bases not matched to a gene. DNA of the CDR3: TGTGCCAGCAGTGCCGGGACAGTCAGTGGAAACACCATATATTTT. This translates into CASSAGTVSGNTIYF.